This TCR beta chain was identified during a study of blood T cells in healthy people across ages. Study-wide results and caveats: More naive CD4+ cells and higher diversity marked long-lived donors relative to aged donors. Bulk PBMC profiling left naive and antigen-experienced comparisons inconclusive. TCR beta diversity tracked closely with naive T cell percentage. Age showed a roughly linear inverse relationship with TCR beta diversity per million T cells.

A word on this clonotype: Its antigen is unidentified.

Germline values: CDR1 SNHLY, CDR2 FYNNEI. The length of the CDR3 is 14 residues. PCR was performed a second time for 7 to 11 cycles using a sample-barcoded 5' primer and a J-beta primer mix. Each CDR3 protein is one row after TCRdb ran MiXCR on the 5' RACE reads. The table shows about 1.8 million distinct CDR3 sequences, with about 50% occurring only once. This TCR was sampled from a woman aged 40 to 49 in good health. The chain employs TRBV2 and TRBJ2-7; tentative D call: TRBD2 (5 bases). The J call could be wrong; TRBJ2-4 is a better fit for the DNA end. Material for sequencing was blood. The CDR3 DNA reads TGTGCCAGCAGTGAATCCCCCCGAGGGAACATTCAGTACTTC. Its translation is CASSESPRGNIQYF.